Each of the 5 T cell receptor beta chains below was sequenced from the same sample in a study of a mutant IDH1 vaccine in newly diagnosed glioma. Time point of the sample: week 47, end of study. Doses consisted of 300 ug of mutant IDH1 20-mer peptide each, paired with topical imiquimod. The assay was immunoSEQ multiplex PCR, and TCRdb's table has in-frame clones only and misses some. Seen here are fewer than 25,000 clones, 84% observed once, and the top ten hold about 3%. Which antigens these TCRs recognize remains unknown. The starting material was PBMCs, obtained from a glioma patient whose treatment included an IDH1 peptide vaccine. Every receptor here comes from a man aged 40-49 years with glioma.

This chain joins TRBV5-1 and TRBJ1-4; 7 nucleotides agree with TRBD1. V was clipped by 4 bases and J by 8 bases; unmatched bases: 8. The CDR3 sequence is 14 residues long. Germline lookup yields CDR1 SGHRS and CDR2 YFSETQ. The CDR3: CASSKTGRLEKLFF. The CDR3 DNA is TGCGCCAGCAGCAAGACAGGGAGGTTGGAAAAACTGTTTTTT. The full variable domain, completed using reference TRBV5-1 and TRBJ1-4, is KAGVTQTPRYLIKTRGQQVTLSCSPISGHRSVSWYQQTPGQGLQFLFEYFSETQRNKGNFPGRFSGRQFSNSRSEMNVSTLELGDSALYLCASSKTGRLEKLFFGSGTQLSVL.

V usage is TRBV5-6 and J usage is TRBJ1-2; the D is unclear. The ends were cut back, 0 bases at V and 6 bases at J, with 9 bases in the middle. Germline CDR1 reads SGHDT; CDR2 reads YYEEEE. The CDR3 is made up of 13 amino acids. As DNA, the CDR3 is TGTGCCAGCAGCTTGGTACGGGAGCATGGCTACACCTTC. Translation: CASSLVREHGYTF. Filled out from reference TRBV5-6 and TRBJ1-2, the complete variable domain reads DAGVTQSPTHLIKTRGQQVTLRCSPKSGHDTVSWYQQALGQGPQFIFQYYEEEERQRGNFPDRFSGHQFPNYSSELNVNALLLGDSALYLCASSLVREHGYTFGSGTRLTVV.

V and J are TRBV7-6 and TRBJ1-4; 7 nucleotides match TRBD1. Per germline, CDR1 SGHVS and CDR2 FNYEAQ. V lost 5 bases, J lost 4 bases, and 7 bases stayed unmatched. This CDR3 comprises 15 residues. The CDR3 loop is CASSLMGQHNEKLFF. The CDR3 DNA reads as TGTGCCAGCAGCCTCATGGGACAGCATAATGAAAAACTGTTTTTT. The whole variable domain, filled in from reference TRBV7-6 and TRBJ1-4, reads GAGVSQSPRYKVTKRGQDVALRCDPISGHVSLYWYRQALGQGPEFLTYFNYEAQQDKSGLPNDRFSAERPEGSISTLTIQRTEQRDSAMYRCASSLMGQHNEKLFFGSGTQLSVL.

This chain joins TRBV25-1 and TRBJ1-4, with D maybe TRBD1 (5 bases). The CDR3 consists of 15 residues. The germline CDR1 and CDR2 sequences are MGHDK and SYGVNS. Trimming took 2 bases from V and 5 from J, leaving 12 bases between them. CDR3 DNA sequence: TGTGCCAGCAGTGAAAATGACAGAACCAATGAAAAACTGTTTTTT. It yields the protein CASSENDRTNEKLFF.

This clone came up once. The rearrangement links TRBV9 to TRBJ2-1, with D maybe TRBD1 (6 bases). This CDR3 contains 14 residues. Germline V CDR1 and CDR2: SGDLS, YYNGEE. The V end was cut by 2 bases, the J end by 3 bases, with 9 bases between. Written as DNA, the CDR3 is TGTGCCAGCAGCGTGACAGGTAACTACAATGAGCAGTTCTTC. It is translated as CASSVTGNYNEQFF.